This T cell receptor (beta chain) was captured by sequencing in a study of beta chain features in type 1 diabetes. Study results and limitations: Shortening that was moderate but significant affected the TCRB CDR3s of Type 1 diabetes patients in all four CD4+ subsets.

Expressed TCRB transcripts were sequenced because the isolated RNA had all been reverse transcribed beforehand. Assay used: immunoSEQ multiplex PCR; TCRdb lists only in-frame clones, some missing. The data show 330,000 or so clones, around 12% seen once. Blood was drawn once from each donor into heparinised tubes. The draws averaged about 120 mL. Populations obtained by sorting all exceeded 95% purity. Germline-derived CDR1 and CDR2 are SNHLY and FYNNEI. This CDR3 comprises 13 residues. V lost 4 bases to trimming and J lost 5 bases, with 9 bases between them. The sample holds a few counts of this clone. Its specificity is not known.

The sequencing sample was made of naive CD4+ T cells from blood. The TCR was taken from a woman younger than 35 with type 1 diabetes. The chain combines TRBV2 with TRBJ2-1; possibly TRBD1 for D (6 bases). The CDR3 loop is CASSGTGHNEQFF. The CDR3 DNA sequence: TGTGCCAGCAGTGGCACAGGGCACAATGAGCAGTTCTTC.